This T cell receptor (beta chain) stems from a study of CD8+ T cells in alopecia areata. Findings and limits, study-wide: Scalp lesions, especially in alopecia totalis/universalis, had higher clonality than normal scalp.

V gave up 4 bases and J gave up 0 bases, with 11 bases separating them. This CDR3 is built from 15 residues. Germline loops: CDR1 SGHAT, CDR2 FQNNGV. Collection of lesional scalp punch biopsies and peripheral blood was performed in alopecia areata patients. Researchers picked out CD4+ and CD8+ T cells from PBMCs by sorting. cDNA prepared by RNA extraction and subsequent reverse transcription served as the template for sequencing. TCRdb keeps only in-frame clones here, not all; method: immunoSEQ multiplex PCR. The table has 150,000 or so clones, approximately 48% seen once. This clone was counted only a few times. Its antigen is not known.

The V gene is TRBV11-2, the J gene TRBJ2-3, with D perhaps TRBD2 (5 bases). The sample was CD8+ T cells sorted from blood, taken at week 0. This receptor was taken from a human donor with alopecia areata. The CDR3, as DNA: TGTGCCAGCAGCTCGCGGGCCGGGAGCACAGATACGCAGTATTTT. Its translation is CASSSRAGSTDTQYF.